Included here is one T cell receptor (beta chain) sequence, with context. Its target is unknown. The CDR3 length is 16 residues. Trimming took 0 bases from V and 5 from J; bases not matched to a gene: 9. Germline-derived CDR1 and CDR2 are MNHEY and SVGAGI. Assay: immunoSEQ multiplex PCR; the TCRdb copy retains only in-frame clones and omits some. The data contain some 330,000 clones, roughly 90% of them seen just once; the ten biggest clones take up roughly 0.8%. This record comes from a study of cytomegalovirus exposure and HLA in healthy donors. Broader study findings: Overall, approximately 150 TCR beta chains were annotated as cytomegalovirus-associated. The finding came from a later analysis; first-cohort TCR clusters tended to co-occur in the approximately 120 validation repertoires.

The donors were members of the roughly 120-subject validation cohort (separate from the roughly 660-subject first cohort). What was sequenced was PBMCs. The chain employs TRBV6-5 and TRBJ1-2; TRBD1 aligns across 7 bases. The clonotype originates from a woman aged 18-29 years in good health and CMV-seronegative. The CDR3 reads CASSYSTGTAFYGYTF. Written as DNA, the CDR3 is TGTGCCAGCAGTTACTCGACAGGGACAGCTTTTTATGGCTACACCTTC.